Here is one T cell receptor (beta chain) with its context. Its antigen is still unknown. Additional DNA sequences in this sample encode the identical CDR3. This record belongs to a study of cytomegalovirus exposure and HLA in healthy donors. This CDR3 has 13 residues. From germline, CDR1 is SGDLS and CDR2 YYNGEE. The ends were cut back, 0 bases at V and 1 base at J, with 4 bases in the middle. Notes on the study in general: Researchers catalogued about 150 TCR beta chains as cytomegalovirus-associated. The authors excluded some V segments, including TRBV6-2 and TRBV6-3, as indistinguishable. Among CMV-associated TCR beta chains, most appeared HLA-restricted in a later analysis.

Use of 60 Vbeta and 13 Jbeta primers characterized the PCR. The protocol was immunoSEQ multiplex PCR, while the TCRdb copy is restricted to in-frame clones and leaves out a portion. The sample lists about 180,000 clones, around 82% occurring once. The receptor was derived from a woman in her forties or fifties in good health and CMV-seropositive. Sequencing was carried out using PBMCs. The rearrangement uses TRBV9 and TRBJ1-1; D unclear. CDR3 sequence reads: CASSVAGNTEAFF. DNA for the CDR3: TGTGCCAGCAGCGTAGCCGGGAACACTGAAGCTTTCTTT.